This T cell receptor (beta chain) comes out of a study of metastatic and nonmetastatic thyroid tumors. On the study more broadly: Thyroid patients, malignant and benign, had repertoires compared across blood and tumor or nodule tissue. Findings and limits, study-wide: Patients with malignant thyroid tumors reportedly had significantly higher TCR beta diversity than those with benign nodules, in blood and tumor.

No patient received treatment before thyroid surgery. In the authors' workflow: Clinicopathological groups differed in CDR3, with these differences serving to build a distant-metastasis classifier for papillary thyroid cancer. Via MiXCR, TCRdb re-called the PCR reads. The V and J calls here are based on TCRdb, not the publication. The sample comprises 30,000 or so clones, 7.4% of which are singletons, and 43% rests with the top ten. The table lists this clone with many counts. Its antigen is still unknown. The germline V and J ends were trimmed by 6 bases and 6 bases, with 12 bases remaining between them. CDR3 length: 13 residues. In germline, CDR1 is MNHNS, CDR2 SASEGT.

V usage is TRBV6-1 and J usage is TRBJ2-1; D is undetermined. This receptor was obtained from a female donor with papillary thyroid cancer or a benign thyroid nodule (not recorded which). Some clones in this sample may be carry-over from other donors' samples. Sequenced material: blood. This CDR3 is CASRAPAVNEQFF. DNA for the CDR3: TGTGCCAGCAGGGCCCCGGCGGTCAATGAGCAGTTCTTC.